Below are 27 T cell receptor beta chains sequenced from a single sample in a study of blood T cell repertoires in COVID-19. Sequencing used immunoSEQ multiplex PCR; TCRdb keeps in-frame clones, though not all of them. The sample contains about 220,000 clones, roughly 85% of which appear only once. The sequencing input was peripheral blood. These receptors came from a woman aged 70-85 years with COVID-19, enrolled during active disease.

The rearrangement joins TRBV4-1 to TRBJ2-7; D perhaps matches TRBD2 (6 bases). The CDR3 is made up of 16 amino acids. Trimming took off 0 bases at V and 1 base at J, with 13 bases between the two ends. Looked up from germline, CDR1 is MGHRA and CDR2 is YSYEKL. In DNA, the CDR3 is TGCGCCAGCAGCCAAGAGGGAACACGGGGGTCCTACGAGCAGTACTTC. It translates to CASSQEGTRGSYEQYF.

This clone was found once. The chain has TRBV15 and TRBJ1-4, with D maybe TRBD1 (6 bases). Germline V lookup: CDR1 LNHNV, CDR2 YYDKDF (reference sequence). The CDR3 is 15 amino acids. The V gene lost 0 bases and the J gene lost 7 bases, with 12 bases spanning the gap. CDR3 sequence reads: CATSRDSRGGEKLFF. As DNA, the CDR3 is TGTGCCACCAGCAGAGATAGCAGGGGTGGTGAAAAACTGTTTTTT.

This clone was observed a handful of times. Mismatch with germline at one junction end may stem from a read error. The J gene is TRBJ2-2, the V gene TRBV7-7; D assignment may be TRBD1 or TRBD2 (5 bases each). The CDR3 is 14 residues long. Germline CDR1 is SSHAT and CDR2 is FNYEAQ (reference sequence). CDR3 protein: CASSLEGRTGELFF. The CDR3, as DNA: TGTGCTAGCAGCTTAGAGGGGCGGACCGGGGAGCTGTTTTTT.

V usage is TRBV5-4 and J usage is TRBJ2-3, with TRBD2 matching 10 bases. This CDR3 contains 17 residues. Germline CDR1 reads SGHNT; CDR2 reads YYREEE (reference sequence). V was pared by 3 bases and J by 5 bases, with 12 bases of the junction left unmatched. CDR3 in DNA: TGTGCCAGCAGCTCCAAACTCCCGGGACTAGCGAGAGATACGCAGTATTTT. This sequence encodes CASSSKLPGLARDTQYF.

V gene TRBV14 combines with J gene TRBJ2-7; 7 bases are a match to TRBD1. Germline V gene data show CDR1 as SGHDN and CDR2 as FVKESK. This CDR3 spans 16 amino acids. Trimming cost V 0 bases and J 1 base; bases outside gene matches: 6. The CDR3 DNA sequence: TGTGCCAGCAGCCAAGATACCCCGACAGGGTCCTACGAGCAGTACTTC. As protein: CASSQDTPTGSYEQYF.

This clone occurred once. The CDR3 here is CASSLSGQGLGYTF. The CDR3 region has the DNA TGTGCCAGCAGTTTATCTGGACAGGGGCTTGGCTACACCTTC. The chain combines TRBV27 with TRBJ1-2; TRBD1 matches at 9 bases. J lost 7 bases, V lost 0 bases, and 3 bases had no gene match. The CDR3 covers 14 residues. Germline assignment: CDR1 MNHEY and CDR2 SMNVEV (reference sequence).

The J gene is TRBJ1-6, the V gene TRBV10-3, with D possibly TRBD1 on 5 matching bases. The CDR3 runs to 14 residues. V was clipped by 5 bases and J by 5 bases, with 10 bases between them. The germline gives CDR1 ENHRY, CDR2 SYGVKD. The CDR3 bases are TGTGCCATCAGTCAGACAGAAAATAATTCACCCCTCCACTTT. It encodes CAISQTENNSPLHF.

This clone was observed a few times. The chain links TRBV5-4 to TRBJ1-3, with a weak D call TRBD1 (5 bases). V lost 3 bases to trimming and J lost 2 bases, with 9 bases between them. CDR3 size: 14 residues. The germline V gene has CDR1 SGHNT and CDR2 YYREEE (reference sequence). The CDR3: CASSWGVAGNTIYF. CDR3 in DNA: TGTGCCAGCAGCTGGGGGGTGGCTGGAAACACCATATATTTT.

This sequence joins TRBV4-2 and TRBJ1-6, with 9 bases matching TRBD1. Germline CDR1 reads LGHNA; CDR2 reads YNFKEQ. The CDR3 has 17 residues. The V segment lost 4 bases and the J segment 0 bases; nucleotides outside the gene matches: 4. CDR3 protein: CASSRETGGSYNSPLHF. DNA for the CDR3: TGTGCCAGCAGCCGAGAGACAGGGGGCTCCTATAATTCACCCCTCCACTTT.

The chain uses TRBV11-2 and TRBJ1-5, with D maybe TRBD1 (6 bases). The germline V and J ends were trimmed by 5 bases and 7 bases, with 21 bases remaining between them. The CDR3 is made up of 16 amino acids. Germline V gene data show CDR1 as SGHAT and CDR2 as FQNNGV. This CDR3 reads CASSRTLDSDDQPQHF. The CDR3, as DNA: TGTGCCAGCAGCCGAACCCTGGACAGCGACGACCAGCCCCAGCATTTT. The whole variable domain, remainder taken from reference TRBV11-2 and TRBJ1-5, is EAGVAQSPRYKIIEKRQSVAFWCNPISGHATLYWYQQILGQGPKLLIQFQNNGVVDDSQLPKDRFSAERLKGVDSTLKIQPAKLEDSAVYLCASSRTLDSDDQPQHFGDGTRLSIL.

This clone has more than one count but fewer than ten. V and J are TRBV7-3 and TRBJ2-6, with D maybe TRBD2 (5 bases). The germline gives CDR1 SGHTA, CDR2 FQGTGA. The CDR3 totals 17 residues. V lost 2 bases to trimming and J lost 0 bases, with 11 bases between them. As DNA, the CDR3 is TGTGCCAGCAGCTTAGGTCCGGGGTTCTCTGGGGCCAACGTCCTGACTTTC. This encodes CASSLGPGFSGANVLTF.

The chain has TRBV5-1 and TRBJ2-2, with D perhaps matching TRBD1 (6 bases). This CDR3 has 14 amino acids. Per the germline V gene, CDR1 is SGHRS and CDR2 is YFSETQ. The V end was cut by 4 bases, the J end by 3 bases, with 10 bases between. The CDR3: CASSATGYTGELFF. CDR3 bases: TGCGCCAGCAGCGCGACAGGTTACACCGGGGAGCTGTTTTTT.

The CDR3 reads CASSSLSGSSYNEQFF. In nucleotides, the CDR3 is TGTGCCAGCAGCTCTTTAAGCGGGAGCTCCTACAATGAGCAGTTCTTC. The chain has TRBV7-6 and TRBJ2-1; 8 bases are shared with TRBD2. This CDR3 is 16 amino acids long. Germline V gives CDR1 SGHVS, CDR2 FNYEAQ. V dropped 4 bases and J dropped 0; count of bases not matched to a gene: 5.

V is TRBV10-2 and J is TRBJ1-1; a weak D match, TRBD1 (6 bases). Germline CDR1 and CDR2: WSHSY and SAAADI. The CDR3 spans 11 residues. Trimming stripped 6 bases from V and 8 bases from J, with 10 bases between. CDR3 sequence reads: CASRADREAFF. DNA of the CDR3: TGCGCCAGCAGGGCTGACAGGGAAGCTTTCTTT.

The rearrangement uses TRBV7-8 and TRBJ1-2; 9 nucleotides agree with TRBD1. This CDR3 comprises 14 residues. CDR1 is SGHVS, CDR2 FQNEAQ, per germline. The V segment lost 4 bases and the J segment 8 bases; nucleotides outside the gene matches: 8. This CDR3 is CASSSRDRANGYTF. For the CDR3, the DNA is TGTGCCAGCAGCTCCCGGGACAGGGCCAACGGCTACACCTTC. Combining the CDR3 with reference TRBV7-8 and TRBJ1-2 gives the whole variable domain GAGVSQSPRYKVAKRGQDVALRCDPISGHVSLFWYQQALGQGPEFLTYFQNEAQLDKSGLPSDRFFAERPEGSVSTLKIQRTQQEDSAVYLCASSSRDRANGYTFGSGTRLTVV.

This clone was counted a few times. V usage is TRBV24-1 and J usage is TRBJ1-1; the D is unclear. The CDR3 is made up of 11 amino acids. Per germline, CDR1 KGHDR and CDR2 SFDVKD. V was cut by 8 bases and J by 7 bases, with 10 bases left in between. The CDR3, as DNA: TGTGCCACCAAGGATCGGGGTGAAGCTTTCTTT. As protein: CATKDRGEAFF.

V usage is TRBV4-2 and J usage is TRBJ1-6; 8 positions match TRBD1. The trim removed 2 bases at V and 7 bases at J, leaving 10 bases unmatched. CDR3 size: 17 residues. Germline V gene lookup returns CDR1 LGHNA and CDR2 YNFKEQ. The CDR3 sequence is CASSQFGTGRLNSPLHF. CDR3 DNA: TGTGCCAGCAGCCAATTTGGGACAGGACGACTGAATTCACCCCTCCACTTT.

This chain links TRBV2 with TRBJ1-4; D is possibly TRBD1 (5 bases). The V gene's germline CDR1 is SNHLY and CDR2 FYNNEI. This CDR3 has 11 residues. Deletions cut 8 bases from V and 11 bases from J, with 12 bases between. The CDR3 nucleotides read TGTGCCAGCGGGGGGGGTGAGAAACTGTTTTTT. It yields the protein CASGGGEKLFF.

The V call is TRBV6-2 or TRBV6-3, the J call TRBJ1-5, with 7 bases that match TRBD1. V was pared by 2 bases and J by 3 bases, with 7 bases of the junction left unmatched. This CDR3 is built from 16 residues. Germline V CDR1 and CDR2: MNHEY, SVGEGT. Written as DNA, the CDR3 is TGTGCCAGCAGTTACAATGGGGACAGATACAATCAGCCCCAGCATTTT. This codes for CASSYNGDRYNQPQHF.

The V and J genes are TRBV2 and TRBJ1-1, with TRBD1 as a possible D gene (6 bases). The CDR3 runs 13 residues. Germline-derived CDR1 and CDR2 are SNHLY and FYNNEI. V was pared by 7 bases and J by 0 bases, with 9 bases between. CDR3 loop: CASTWTVNTEAFF. The DNA of the CDR3 is TGTGCCAGCACCTGGACAGTGAACACTGAAGCTTTCTTT.

This clone was counted a single time. This chain links TRBV7-6 with TRBJ1-1; D possibly corresponds to TRBD1 (5 bases). CDR3 length equals 13 residues. Per the germline V gene, CDR1 is SGHVS and CDR2 is FNYEAQ. Trimming left V 2 bases short and J 3 bases short, with 7 bases between. Here the CDR3 reads CASSLSRDTEAFF. CDR3 sequence (DNA): TGTGCCAGCAGCTTATCCAGGGACACTGAAGCTTTCTTT.

The rearrangement links TRBV19 to TRBJ1-2, with 8 bases matching TRBD1. CDR3 size: 14 residues. J gave up 8 bases and V 4 bases, and 9 bases lay outside the gene matches. CDR1 LNHDA and CDR2 SQIVND come from the germline V gene (reference sequence). CDR3 in amino acids: CASSKLDRGYGYTF. The CDR3 nucleotides are TGTGCCAGTAGTAAACTAGACAGGGGCTACGGCTACACCTTC.

This chain connects TRBV7-2 to TRBJ1-4, with D possibly TRBD1 on 6 matching bases. Germline assignment: CDR1 SGHTA and CDR2 FQGNSA. V was cut by 2 bases and J by 6 bases, with 13 bases left in between. The CDR3 loop spans 15 amino acids. The CDR3, as DNA: TGTGCCAGCAGCTTATTGTGGGGGCAGGATGAAAAACTGTTTTTT. Protein: CASSLLWGQDEKLFF.

The chain uses TRBV4-2 and TRBJ1-3, with D perhaps matching TRBD1 (6 bases). Germline lookup yields CDR1 LGHNA and CDR2 YNFKEQ. The V end was cut by 0 bases, the J end by 0 bases, with 12 bases between. The CDR3 sequence is 17 residues long. CDR3 in DNA: TGTGCCAGCAGCCAAGAGGAGACAGGTCACTCTGGAAACACCATATATTTT. Translated, it gives CASSQEETGHSGNTIYF.

This sequence joins TRBV10-3 and TRBJ2-7; D may be TRBD2 (6 bases). The CDR3 has 15 residues. The germline V and J ends were trimmed by 0 bases and 2 bases, with 11 bases remaining between them. Germline V gives CDR1 ENHRY, CDR2 SYGVKD. CDR3 sequence (DNA): TGTGCCATCAGTGAGTCGACTAGAGGGACCTACGAGCAGTACTTC. Translating it yields CAISESTRGTYEQYF.

V gene TRBV7-9 combines with J gene TRBJ1-5; tentatively, D is TRBD1 (5 bases). The V end lost 6 bases, the J end lost 4 bases, and 13 bases lay between the germline ends. This CDR3 spans 14 amino acids. Germline values: CDR1 SEHNR, CDR2 FQNEAQ (reference sequence). The CDR3, as DNA: TGTGCCAGCAGTCCAGACAGCTTAAATCAGCCCCAGCATTTT. It yields the protein CASSPDSLNQPQHF. The whole variable domain, filled in from reference TRBV7-9 and TRBJ1-5, reads DTGVSQNPRHKITKRGQNVTFRCDPISEHNRLYWYRQTLGQGPEFLTYFQNEAQLEKSRLLSDRFSAERPKGSFSTLEIQRTEQGDSAMYLCASSPDSLNQPQHFGDGTRLSIL.

The chain is built from TRBV7-6 and TRBJ1-1; TRBD1 matches 8 bases. The CDR3 spans 14 residues. Germline loops: CDR1 SGHVS, CDR2 FNYEAQ. Losses at the gene ends were 6 bases for V and 6 bases for J; bases not matched to a gene: 9. The CDR3 spells CASSQQGEISEAFF. The CDR3 region has the DNA TGTGCCAGCAGTCAACAGGGGGAGATCTCTGAAGCTTTCTTT.